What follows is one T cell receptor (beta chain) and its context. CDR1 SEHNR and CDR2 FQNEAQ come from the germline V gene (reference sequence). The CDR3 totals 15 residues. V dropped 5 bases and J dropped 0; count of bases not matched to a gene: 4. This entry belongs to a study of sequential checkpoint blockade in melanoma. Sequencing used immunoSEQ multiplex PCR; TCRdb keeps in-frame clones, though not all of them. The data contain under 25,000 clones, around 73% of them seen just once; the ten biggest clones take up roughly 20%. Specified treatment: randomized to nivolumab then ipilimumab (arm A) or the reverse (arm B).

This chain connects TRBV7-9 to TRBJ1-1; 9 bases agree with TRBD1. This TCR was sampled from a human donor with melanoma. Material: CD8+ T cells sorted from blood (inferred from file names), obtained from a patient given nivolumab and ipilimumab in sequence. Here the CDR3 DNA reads TGTGCCAGCAGCAAAGGACAGGGGATGAACACTGAAGCTTTCTTT. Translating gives CASSKGQGMNTEAFF.